The present T cell receptor (beta chain) was sequenced within a study of shared clonotypes between healthy human individuals. This clone has just one count. Germline lookup yields CDR1 SGHRS and CDR2 YFSETQ. Losses at the gene ends were 0 bases for V and 0 bases for J; bases not matched to a gene: 1. This CDR3 is built from 16 residues. Generated by immunoSEQ multiplex PCR, the TCRdb table keeps only in-frame clones and is missing some. The sample carries more than 550,000 clones, over 60% recorded once. Sequenced material: memory CD4+ T cells sorted from blood. Described subset: CD45RA-negative fraction. J is TRBJ2-5 and V is TRBV5-1, with 11 bases aligning to TRBD1. The origin of this receptor is a woman aged 30 to 39 in good health. CDR3 nucleotide sequence: TGCGCCAGCAGCTTGGGGGACAGGGGGAACCAAGAGACCCAGTACTTC. Translating gives CASSLGDRGNQETQYF.